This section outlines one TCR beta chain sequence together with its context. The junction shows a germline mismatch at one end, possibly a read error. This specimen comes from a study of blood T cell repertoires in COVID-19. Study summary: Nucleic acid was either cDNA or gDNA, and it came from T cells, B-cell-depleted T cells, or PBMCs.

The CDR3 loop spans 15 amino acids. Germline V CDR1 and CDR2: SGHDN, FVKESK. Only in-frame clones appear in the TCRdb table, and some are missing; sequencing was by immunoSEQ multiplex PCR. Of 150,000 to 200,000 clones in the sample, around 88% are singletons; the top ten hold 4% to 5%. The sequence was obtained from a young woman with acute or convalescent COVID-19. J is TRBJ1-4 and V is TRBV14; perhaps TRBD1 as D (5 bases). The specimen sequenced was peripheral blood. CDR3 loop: CASSQGHATNEKLFF. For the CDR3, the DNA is TGTGCCAGCAGTCAAGGACATGCAACTAATGAAAAACTGTTTTTT.